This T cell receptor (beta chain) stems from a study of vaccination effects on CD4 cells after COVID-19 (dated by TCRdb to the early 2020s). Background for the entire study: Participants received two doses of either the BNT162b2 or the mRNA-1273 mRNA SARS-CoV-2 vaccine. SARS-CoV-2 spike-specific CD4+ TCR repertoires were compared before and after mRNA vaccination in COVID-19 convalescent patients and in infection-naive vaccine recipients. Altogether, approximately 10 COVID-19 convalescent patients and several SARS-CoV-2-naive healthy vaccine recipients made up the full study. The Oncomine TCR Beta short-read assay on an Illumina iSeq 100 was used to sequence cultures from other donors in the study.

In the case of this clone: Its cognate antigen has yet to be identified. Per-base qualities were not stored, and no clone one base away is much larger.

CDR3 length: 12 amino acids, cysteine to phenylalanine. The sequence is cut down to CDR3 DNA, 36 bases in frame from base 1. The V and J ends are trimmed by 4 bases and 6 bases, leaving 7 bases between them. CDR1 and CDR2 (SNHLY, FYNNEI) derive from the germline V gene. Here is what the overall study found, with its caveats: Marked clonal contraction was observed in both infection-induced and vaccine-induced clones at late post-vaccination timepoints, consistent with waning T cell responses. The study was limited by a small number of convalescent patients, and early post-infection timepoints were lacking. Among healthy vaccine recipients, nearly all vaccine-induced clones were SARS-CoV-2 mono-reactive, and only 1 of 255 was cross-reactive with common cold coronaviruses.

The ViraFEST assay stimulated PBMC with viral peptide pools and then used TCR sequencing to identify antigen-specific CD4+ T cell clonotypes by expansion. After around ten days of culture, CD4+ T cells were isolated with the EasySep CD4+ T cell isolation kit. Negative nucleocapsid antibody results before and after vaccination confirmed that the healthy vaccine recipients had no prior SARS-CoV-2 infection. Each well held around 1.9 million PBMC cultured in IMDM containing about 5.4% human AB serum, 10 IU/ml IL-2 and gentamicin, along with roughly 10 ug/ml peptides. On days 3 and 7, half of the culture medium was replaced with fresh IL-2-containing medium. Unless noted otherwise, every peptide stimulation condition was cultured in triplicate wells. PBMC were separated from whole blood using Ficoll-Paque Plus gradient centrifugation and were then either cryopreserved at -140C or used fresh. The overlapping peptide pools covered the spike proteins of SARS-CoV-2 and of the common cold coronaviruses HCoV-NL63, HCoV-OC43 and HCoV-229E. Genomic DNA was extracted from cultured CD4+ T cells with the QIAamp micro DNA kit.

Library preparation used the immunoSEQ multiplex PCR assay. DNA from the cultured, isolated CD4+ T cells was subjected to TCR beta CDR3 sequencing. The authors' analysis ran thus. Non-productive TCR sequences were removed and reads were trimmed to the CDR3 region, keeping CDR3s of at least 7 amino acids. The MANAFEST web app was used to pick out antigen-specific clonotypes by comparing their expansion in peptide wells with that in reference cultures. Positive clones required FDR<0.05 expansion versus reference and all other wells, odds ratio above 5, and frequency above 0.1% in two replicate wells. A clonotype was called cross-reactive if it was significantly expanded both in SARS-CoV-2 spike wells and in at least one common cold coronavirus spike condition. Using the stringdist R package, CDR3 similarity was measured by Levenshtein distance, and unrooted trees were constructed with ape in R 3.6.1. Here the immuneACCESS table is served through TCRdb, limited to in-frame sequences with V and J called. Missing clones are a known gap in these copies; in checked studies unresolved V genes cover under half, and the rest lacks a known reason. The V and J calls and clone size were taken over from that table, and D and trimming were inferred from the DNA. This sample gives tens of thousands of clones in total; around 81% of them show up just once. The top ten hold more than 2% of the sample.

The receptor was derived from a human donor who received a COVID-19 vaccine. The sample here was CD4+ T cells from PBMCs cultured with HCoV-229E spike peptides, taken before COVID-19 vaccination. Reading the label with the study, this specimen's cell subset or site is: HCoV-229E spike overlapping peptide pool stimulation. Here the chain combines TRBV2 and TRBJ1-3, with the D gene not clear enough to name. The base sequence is TGTGCCAGCAGTGTTGTCGTAAACACCATATATTTT. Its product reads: CASSVVVNTIYF.